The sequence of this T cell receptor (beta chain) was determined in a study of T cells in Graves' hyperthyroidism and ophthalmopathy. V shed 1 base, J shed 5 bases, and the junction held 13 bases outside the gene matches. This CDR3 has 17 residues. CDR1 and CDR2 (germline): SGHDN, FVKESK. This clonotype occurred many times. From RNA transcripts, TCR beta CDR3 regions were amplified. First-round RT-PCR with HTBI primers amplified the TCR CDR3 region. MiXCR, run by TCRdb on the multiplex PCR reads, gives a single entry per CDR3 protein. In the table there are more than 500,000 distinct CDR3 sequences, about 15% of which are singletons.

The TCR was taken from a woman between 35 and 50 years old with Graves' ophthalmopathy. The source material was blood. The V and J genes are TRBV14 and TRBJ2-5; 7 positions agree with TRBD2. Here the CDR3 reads CASSQAPSSGIEETQYF. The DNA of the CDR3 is TGTGCCAGCAGCCAAGCCCCCTCCAGCGGGATAGAGGAGACCCAGTACTTC.